These T cell receptor beta chains were read from a single sample in a study of blood T cell repertoires in COVID-19. The method was immunoSEQ multiplex PCR; TCRdb's version includes in-frame clones alone and lacks a portion of them. The data show about 50,000 clones, with more than 70% seen just once and 5.5% to 6% held by the top ten. The sample was peripheral blood. All receptors derive from an older woman with acute or convalescent COVID-19. Both conserved end residues are part of each CDR3. The D gene is left open where the match is weak. Not all rows give a size; the values are once, few, many and, for expanded clones, a class.

>TRBV11-3|TRBJ2-3|TRBD2|.|18
TGTGCCAGCAGCGGGACTAGCGGATCCCCCGGGAGGGCAGATACGCAGTATTTT
CASSGTSGSPGRADTQYF
>TRBV6-2/TRBV6-3|TRBJ1-1|.|.|13
TGTGCCAGCAGTTACTCAGTCGCGACTGAAGCTTTCTTT
CASSYSVATEAFF
>TRBV5-1|TRBJ2-3|TRBD2|.|17
TGCGCCAGCAGCTTGCGGTTAGCGGGCTCTAGCACAGATACGCAGTATTTT
CASSLRLAGSSTDTQYF
>TRBV5-5|TRBJ2-1|TRBD2|.|16
TGTGCCAGCAGCTTCACCTTTATAGCGGGAGGAGGGGAGCAGTTCTTC
CASSFTFIAGGGEQFF
>TRBV3-1/TRBV3-2|TRBJ2-6|.|.|15
TGTGCCAGCAGCCAACTCCGGGGGGGGGCCAACGTCCTGACTTTC
CASSQLRGGANVLTF
>TRBV18|TRBJ2-5|TRBD2|.|16
TGTGCCAGCTCACCATTTCCAGCGGGGGCCCAAGAGACCCAGTACTTC
CASSPFPAGAQETQYF
>TRBV6-5|TRBJ1-1|TRBD1|once|14
TGTGCCAGCATCATGGACAGGGTGAACACTGAAGCTTTCTTT
CASIMDRVNTEAFF
>TRBV10-1|TRBJ2-1|TRBD2|.|18
TGCGCCAGCAGTGAGGCCCCCCGGACTAGCGTATCTAACAATGAGCAGTTCTTC
CASSEAPRTSVSNNEQFF
>TRBV2|TRBJ1-1|.|.|14
TGTGCCAGCAGTGGTTGGGGGCTAAACACTGAAGCTTTCTTT
CASSGWGLNTEAFF
>TRBV29-1|TRBJ1-2|.|.|14
TGCAGCGTTGAAGAGGGAGGCCTTTTCGGTGGCTACACCTTC
CSVEEGGLFGGYTF
>TRBV27|TRBJ1-2|.|.|14
TGTGCCAGCACTCCTCTGGATAAGATGGGCGGCTACACCTTC
CASTPLDKMGGYTF
>TRBV5-4|TRBJ2-3|.|.|14
TGTGCCAGCAGCTTGGGTCTTAACACAGATACGCAGTATTTT
CASSLGLNTDTQYF
>TRBV18|TRBJ1-1|TRBD1|.|15
TGTGCCAGCTCACCCGGGACAGGGTCGATCACTGAAGCTTTCTTT
CASSPGTGSITEAFF
>TRBV5-5|TRBJ2-5|TRBD1|.|12
TGTGCCAGCAGGACAGGGGTAGAGACCCAGTACTTC
CASRTGVETQYF
>TRBV12-5|TRBJ2-5|.|.|11
TGTGCTAGTGGTCTTCTAGAGACCCAGTACTTC
CASGLLETQYF
>TRBV7-2|TRBJ1-3|TRBD1|.|14
TGTGCCAGCAGGACAGGGGGCTCTGGAAACACCATATATTTT
CASRTGGSGNTIYF
>TRBV5-1|TRBJ2-2|.|few|15
TGCGCCAGCAGCTTAGGGGGCCGGGGGACCGGGGAGCTGTTTTTT
CASSLGGRGTGELFF
>TRBV3-1/TRBV3-2|TRBJ2-7|.|.|15
TGTGCCAGCAGCCAAGAGACATCCCCCTCCTACGAGCAGTACTTC
CASSQETSPSYEQYF
>TRBV6-6|TRBJ2-7|TRBD2|.|13
TGTGCCAGCACTCGAAGCGGGGGGGACGAGCAGTACTTC
CASTRSGGDEQYF
>TRBV7-3|TRBJ2-2|.|.|16
TGTGCCAGCAGCTTAAATGCCGGGAGAAACACCGGGGAGCTGTTTTTT
CASSLNAGRNTGELFF
>TRBV18|TRBJ1-2|.|.|14
TGTGCCAGCTCACCAAGCGACAGTCTCTATGGCTACACCTTC
CASSPSDSLYGYTF
>TRBV5-1|TRBJ1-2|.|few|12
TGCGCCAGCAGCTTCGACAGGCAGAGCTACACCTTC
CASSFDRQSYTF
>TRBV5-1|TRBJ1-2|TRBD1|.|13
TGCGCCAGCAGGATAATGACAGGGTTTGTCTACACCTTC
CASRIMTGFVYTF
>TRBV7-9|TRBJ2-2|.|.|17
TGTGCCAGCAGTCTCACCCCAATACAGGGTAACACCGGGGAGCTGTTTTTT
CASSLTPIQGNTGELFF
>TRBV5-1|TRBJ1-2|.|many|13
TGCGCCAGCAGCCTACAGGGTGACTATGGCTACACCTTC
CASSLQGDYGYTF
>TRBV19|TRBJ2-1|TRBD2|.|15
TGTGCCAGCAGCTCAGCGGGGCGCGCAGGCCATGAGCAGTTCTTC
CASSSAGRAGHEQFF
>TRBV12-5|TRBJ2-3|TRBD2|.|14
TGTGCTACTGCGGGGCGGGGGAGCACAGATACGCAGTATTTT
CATAGRGSTDTQYF
>TRBV5-8|TRBJ1-2|TRBD1|.|13
TGTGCCAGCGAGACAGACAGGGGGCAGGGCTACACCTTC
CASETDRGQGYTF
>TRBV7-5|TRBJ2-7|.|.|18
TGTGCCAGAAGCTATGACTCCCTAACTCGGCGGGACCACTACGAGCAGTACTTC
CARSYDSLTRRDHYEQYF
>TRBV14|TRBJ1-2|.|.|13
TGTGCCAGCAGCTTCGGGGAGGCACATGGCTACACCTTC
CASSFGEAHGYTF
>TRBV6-5|TRBJ1-3|.|.|14
TGTGCCAGCAATTACGGCCTGTCTGGAAACACCATATATTTT
CASNYGLSGNTIYF
>TRBV29-1|TRBJ1-5|.|.|13
TGCAGCACCCGAGGAGATAGCAATCAGCCCCAGCATTTT
CSTRGDSNQPQHF
>TRBV19|TRBJ1-4|TRBD1|.|13
TGTGCCAGTGGGACAGCCGTTAATGAAAAACTGTTTTTT
CASGTAVNEKLFF
>TRBV19|TRBJ1-5|TRBD1|.|15
TGTGCCAGTAGTCTGGGACAGGTCGGCAATCAGCCCCAGCATTTT
CASSLGQVGNQPQHF
>TRBV3-1/TRBV3-2|TRBJ2-2|TRBD2|once|15
TGTGCCAGCAGCCTTAGCGGGAGAAACACCGGGGAGCTGTTTTTT
CASSLSGRNTGELFF
>TRBV5-5|TRBJ2-1|.|.|15
TGTGCCAGCAGCCCAGGGAGGGGGGCAGTCAATGAGCAGTTCTTC
CASSPGRGAVNEQFF
>TRBV2|TRBJ1-5|TRBD1|few|15
TGTGCCAGCAGTATGCCGGGACAGGGGAATCAGCCCCAGCATTTT
CASSMPGQGNQPQHF
>TRBV6-5|TRBJ1-2|.|.|14
TGTGCCAGCAGTTTCGGGATCTCTGACTATGGCTACACCTTC
CASSFGISDYGYTF
>TRBV4-1|TRBJ1-4|TRBD1|.|16
TGCGCCAGCAGAGGGGGGACAGGGGCAACTAATGAAAAACTGTTTTTT
CASRGGTGATNEKLFF
>TRBV30|TRBJ2-7|TRBD1|.|14
TGTGCCTGGACCATCTGGCAGGGGGCCCGCGAGCAGTACTTC
CAWTIWQGAREQYF
>TRBV6-5|TRBJ1-5|.|once|15
TGTGCCAGCATCCCGTTGGAGTCAAGCAATCAGCCCCAGCATTTT
CASIPLESSNQPQHF
>TRBV5-6|TRBJ2-2|.|.|13
TGTGCCAGCAGCTTAAGACAGCTCGGGGAGCTGTTTTTT
CASSLRQLGELFF
>TRBV28|TRBJ2-2|TRBD2|.|18
TGTGCCAGCACCAAACGGGGACTAGCGGGAGGAAGCACCGGGGAGCTGTTTTTT
CASTKRGLAGGSTGELFF
>TRBV6-5|TRBJ2-3|.|few|16
TGTGCCAGCAGTTATTCCGCGGGGCGGGGCACAGATACGCAGTATTTT
CASSYSAGRGTDTQYF
>TRBV7-9|TRBJ2-3|TRBD1|.|15
TGTGCCAGCAGCTTAGGCACAGGGGTAACAGATACGCAGTATTTT
CASSLGTGVTDTQYF
>TRBV3-1/TRBV3-2|TRBJ2-3|TRBD2|.|16
TGTGCCAGCAGCCAAGGGCTAGCGGGGGGGCCAGATACGCAGTATTTT
CASSQGLAGGPDTQYF
>TRBV2|TRBJ2-2|.|.|15
TGTGCCAGCAGTCGAGACAGCACGAACACCGGGGAGCTGTTTTTT
CASSRDSTNTGELFF
>TRBV5-5|TRBJ2-3|.|once|15
TGTGCCAGCAGCTTTTCAGGGGCCCGCACAGATACGCAGTATTTT
CASSFSGARTDTQYF
>TRBV30|TRBJ2-2|.|.|16
TGTGCCTGGAGGGCCTTCGGGAAGTCGAACACCGGGGAGCTGTTTTTT
CAWRAFGKSNTGELFF
>TRBV7-9|TRBJ1-5|.|.|17
TGTGCCAGCAGCTTCTACTTGGACACTCGGGGGGATCAGCCCCAGCATTTT
CASSFYLDTRGDQPQHF
>TRBV12-3/TRBV12-4|TRBJ1-4|.|.|11
TGTGCCAAGGGGGGGCCCGGAAAACTGTTTTTT
CAKGGPGKLFF
>TRBV4-1|TRBJ1-2|.|.|16
TGCGCCAGCAGCCACACGCCCCGAGGAGGTGACTATGGCTACACCTTC
CASSHTPRGGDYGYTF
>TRBV9|TRBJ1-5|.|few|13
TGTGCCAGCAGCGTAGAGGAGGATCAGCCCCAGCATTTT
CASSVEEDQPQHF
>TRBV6-5|TRBJ1-2|TRBD1|few|15
TGTGCCAGCAGTTACTTTTCCGGGACAGACTATGGCTACACCTTC
CASSYFSGTDYGYTF